The 23 T cell receptor beta chains below all came from one sample that was sequenced in a study of cytomegalovirus exposure and HLA in healthy donors. Researchers ran the PCR with 60 Vbeta and 13 Jbeta primers. Some clones are missing from TCRdb's copy, which holds only in-frame ones; the method was immunoSEQ multiplex PCR. In the table there are roughly 70,000 clones, around 82% of which are singletons. The sequencing input was PBMCs. All receptors derive from a man aged 18-30 years in good health and CMV-seronegative.

J is TRBJ1-5 and V is TRBV19; 7 nucleotides match TRBD1. The CDR3 sequence is 17 residues long. From germline, CDR1 is LNHDA and CDR2 SQIVND (reference sequence). The J segment lost 7 bases and the V segment lost 2 bases, leaving 14 bases of the junction unmatched. CDR3 sequence reads: CASSIPREGGFKQPQHF. Written as DNA, the CDR3 is TGTGCCAGTAGTATACCCAGGGAAGGGGGCTTCAAACAGCCCCAGCATTTT.

This clone was recorded a few times. The V call is TRBV7-2, the J call TRBJ2-1, with TRBD2 as a possible D gene (7 bases). The CDR3 sequence is 13 residues long. Germline values: CDR1 SGHTA, CDR2 FQGNSA. The V end lost 8 bases, the J end lost 6 bases, and 14 bases lay between the germline ends. CDR3 sequence (DNA): TGTGCCAGCCAACAGGGAGGGAGCAATGAGCAGTTCTTC. Protein: CASQQGGSNEQFF.

This sequence joins TRBV4-2 and TRBJ2-2; D might be TRBD2 (5 bases). Germline V gene data show CDR1 as LGHNA and CDR2 as YNFKEQ. V lost 0 bases and J lost 7, with 12 bases in between. The CDR3 is 15 residues long. The CDR3 nucleotides read TGTGCCAGCAGCCAAGACCTAACGGCGGGCGGGGAGCTGTTTTTT. It yields the protein CASSQDLTAGGELFF.

The chain joins TRBV7-2 to TRBJ2-7, with 16 bases identical to TRBD2. After removal of 5 bases from V and 11 bases from J, the junction contained 3 bases not matched to a gene. The germline V gene encodes CDR1 SGHTA and CDR2 FQGNSA. The CDR3 has 13 residues. CDR3 nucleotide sequence: TGTGCCAGCAGCCCGGGACTAGCGGGGGGGGAGTACTTC. This encodes CASSPGLAGGEYF.

Here the CDR3 reads CASSLRDSGYTF. As DNA, the CDR3 is TGCGCCAGCAGCTTGCGGGACAGCGGCTACACCTTC. V usage is TRBV5-1 and J usage is TRBJ1-2; 7 positions match TRBD1. The CDR3 has 12 amino acids. J gave up 8 bases and V 1 base, and 2 bases lay outside the gene matches. CDR1 and CDR2 (germline): SGHRS, YFSETQ.

This chain links TRBV4-1 with TRBJ1-2; possible D gene TRBD1, 5 bases. Trimming cost V 5 bases and J 6 bases, with 13 bases left between them. In germline, CDR1 is MGHRA, CDR2 YSYEKL. The CDR3 is 13 amino acids. CDR3 nucleotide sequence: TGCGCCAGCAGCTGGGTGGGGGGAGATGGCTACACCTTC. Its translation: CASSWVGGDGYTF.

V gene TRBV5-1 combines with J gene TRBJ1-2; D possibly corresponds to TRBD1 (6 bases). The V gene lost 2 bases and the J gene lost 1 base, with 9 bases spanning the gap. In germline, CDR1 is SGHRS, CDR2 YFSETQ. The CDR3 length is 14 residues. CDR3 DNA sequence: TGCGCCAGCAGCTTAGGGACACTTAACTATGGCTACACCTTC. It is translated as CASSLGTLNYGYTF.

This chain joins TRBV7-9 and TRBJ2-7; 7 nucleotides match TRBD1. Germline trimming cut 5 bases from V and 2 bases from J; bases unmatched to any gene: 12. The CDR3 loop spans 16 amino acids. Germline CDR1 is SEHNR and CDR2 is FQNEAQ (reference sequence). The CDR3: CASSLGVGQNAYEQYF. The CDR3 DNA is TGTGCCAGCAGCCTCGGCGTGGGACAGAACGCCTACGAGCAGTACTTC.

Turning to this clone: Germline and junction disagree at one end, which may indicate a read error. The rearrangement links TRBV4-1 to TRBJ1-6; D perhaps matches TRBD1 (6 bases). The germline V gene encodes CDR1 MGHRA and CDR2 YSYEKL. The CDR3 covers 17 residues. In nucleotides, the CDR3 is TGCGTCAGCAGCCAAGATCTCCCAGGGGTCGATAATTCACCCCTCCACTTT. Protein product: CVSSQDLPGVDNSPLHF.

The rearrangement joins TRBV30 to TRBJ2-7, with a weak D call TRBD1 (6 bases). Germline V gene sequence: CDR1 GTSNPN, CDR2 SVGIG (reference sequence). This CDR3 has 13 amino acids. The germline V and J ends were trimmed by 4 bases and 2 bases, with 12 bases remaining between them. The CDR3 reads CAWTGVETYEQYF. CDR3 DNA sequence: TGTGCCTGGACAGGGGTCGAAACCTACGAGCAGTACTTC.

V and J are TRBV28 and TRBJ2-3; TRBD2 agrees at 10 bases. Germline-derived CDR1 and CDR2 are MDHEN and SYDVKM. This CDR3 contains 15 residues. The V segment lost 6 bases and the J segment 4 bases; nucleotides outside the gene matches: 7. CDR3: CASRQAGGRADTQYF. The CDR3, as DNA: TGTGCCAGCAGACAAGCGGGAGGGAGGGCAGATACGCAGTATTTT.

This sequence joins TRBV18 and TRBJ2-2, with a weak D call TRBD2 (5 bases). Trimming shortened V by 0 bases and J by 6 bases, and 11 bases separated the two germline ends. The CDR3 covers 15 residues. Germline assignment: CDR1 KGHSH and CDR2 LQKENI. The CDR3 bases are TGTGCCAGCTCACCACCGAGGGTTAGATCCGGGGAGCTGTTTTTT. This gives the protein CASSPPRVRSGELFF.

The V call is TRBV7-3, the J call TRBJ2-1, with D tentatively TRBD1 (7 bases). CDR1 SGHTA and CDR2 FQGTGA come from the germline V gene. This CDR3 contains 13 residues. Between the trimmed V and J ends, which lost 5 bases and 8 bases, there was a span of 13 bases. CDR3 sequence reads: CASSPGGFDEQFF. CDR3 DNA sequence: TGTGCCAGCAGCCCAGGGGGGTTCGATGAGCAGTTCTTC.

The V gene is TRBV30, the J gene TRBJ2-3; 9 bases map to TRBD2. The ends lost 4 bases at V and 2 bases at J; junction bases unmatched: 10. Germline assignment: CDR1 GTSNPN and CDR2 SVGIG (reference sequence). This CDR3 contains 16 residues. CDR3 loop: CAWTAGGPSITDTQYF. The CDR3 DNA is TGTGCCTGGACGGCGGGAGGGCCATCCATCACAGATACGCAGTATTTT.

The CDR3: CASSSYPGQGNEKLFF. CDR3 bases: TGTGCCAGCAGCTCATACCCGGGACAGGGGAATGAAAAACTGTTTTTT. V is TRBV7-2 and J is TRBJ1-4, with TRBD1 matching 10 bases. Germline V lookup: CDR1 SGHTA, CDR2 FQGNSA. The V segment lost 4 bases and the J segment 5 bases; nucleotides outside the gene matches: 7. The CDR3 runs 16 residues.

This chain links TRBV18 with TRBJ1-4, with D possibly matching TRBD1 (5 bases). Germline CDR1 KGHSH, CDR2 LQKENI. The CDR3 extends over 13 amino acids. V was trimmed by 4 bases and J by 2 bases, leaving 5 bases between them. The CDR3 loop is CASSQGTNEKLFF. CDR3 sequence (DNA): TGTGCCAGCTCACAGGGGACTAATGAAAAACTGTTTTTT.

The CDR3 sequence is CASSDPDREAFF. CDR3 bases: TGCGCCAGCAGTGACCCCGACAGGGAAGCTTTCTTT. The rearrangement joins TRBV10-2 to TRBJ1-1, with D perhaps matching TRBD1 (6 bases). The CDR3 contains 12 residues. Germline-derived CDR1 and CDR2 are WSHSY and SAAADI. V lost 3 bases and J 8 bases, leaving 10 bases between the germline ends.

The rearrangement uses TRBV4-1 and TRBJ2-1; 9 bases are a match to TRBD2. Germline V gives CDR1 MGHRA, CDR2 YSYEKL. The CDR3 has 16 residues. V lost 5 bases, J lost 7 bases, and 12 bases stayed unmatched. The CDR3 DNA follows: TGCGCCAGCAGCAAGACCCAGGCGGGGGGGCTGAATGAGCAGTTCTTC. Translating gives CASSKTQAGGLNEQFF.

CDR3 in amino acids: CASSVAWGAGELFF. The CDR3 region has the DNA TGTGCCAGCAGCGTAGCTTGGGGGGCCGGGGAGCTGTTTTTT. The chain links TRBV9 to TRBJ2-2; D perhaps matches TRBD2 (6 bases). V was clipped by 0 bases and J by 6 bases, with 9 bases between them. Germline loops: CDR1 SGDLS, CDR2 YYNGEE. CDR3 length: 14 amino acids.

The CDR3 region is CATRAGGGHEQYF. The DNA for the CDR3 is TGTGCCACCCGAGCGGGGGGAGGCCACGAGCAGTACTTC. V gene TRBV19 combines with J gene TRBJ2-7; the match to TRBD2 covers 9 bases. With 10 bases clipped from V and 5 bases from J, the junction kept 9 bases outside the gene matches. CDR3 size: 13 residues. Germline lookup yields CDR1 LNHDA and CDR2 SQIVND (reference sequence).

This clone has a single count. This chain links TRBV19 with TRBJ2-2; 10 nucleotides line up with TRBD2. CDR3 size: 15 residues. Germline-derived CDR1 and CDR2 are LNHDA and SQIVND (reference sequence). Losses at the gene ends were 3 bases for V and 6 bases for J; bases not matched to a gene: 4. The CDR3 coding sequence is TGTGCCAGTAGTATCATAGCGGGAGGCGCCGGGGAGCTGTTTTTT. Its protein is CASSIIAGGAGELFF.

DNA of the CDR3: TGTGCCAGCAGCTTAAACCCTAGAGATACGCAGTATTTT. It translates to CASSLNPRDTQYF. The genes are TRBV7-2 and TRBJ2-3; no clear D. Germline assignment: CDR1 SGHTA and CDR2 FQGNSA. This CDR3 is 13 amino acids long. V lost 2 bases and J 5 bases, leaving 8 bases between the germline ends.

The V and J genes are TRBV9 and TRBJ1-1; the D gene is possibly TRBD1 (5 bases). Germline CDR1 SGDLS, CDR2 YYNGEE. This CDR3 is 18 amino acids long. Trimming removed 0 bases at V and 0 bases at J, with 18 bases between. CDR3 in DNA: TGTGCCAGCAGCGTAGGAGACAGTCCCTCCCTCATGAACACTGAAGCTTTCTTT. This translates into CASSVGDSPSLMNTEAFF.